This T cell receptor (beta chain) was found in a study of cytomegalovirus exposure and HLA in healthy donors. General study points: The study dropped some indistinguishable V segments, TRBV6-2 and TRBV6-3 among them.

The PCR had 60 Vbeta and 13 Jbeta primers. Assay used: immunoSEQ multiplex PCR; TCRdb lists only in-frame clones, some missing. The sample has more than 150,000 clones, roughly 74% seen once. Deletions cut 4 bases from V and 4 bases from J, with 12 bases between. The germline CDR1 and CDR2 sequences are MNHEY and SMNVEV (reference sequence). The CDR3 spans 14 residues. With regard to this clone: Its antigen is unknown.

The clonotype comes from a woman aged 25 to 39 in good health and CMV-seropositive. The chain links TRBV27 to TRBJ2-3; perhaps TRBD1 as D (6 bases). Sequencing was performed on PBMCs. DNA of the CDR3: TGTGCCAGCAGTTCGTACAGGGTATCAGATACGCAGTATTTT. Its protein is CASSSYRVSDTQYF.